This T cell receptor (beta chain) was documented in a study of blood T cell repertoires in COVID-19. Across the study: Both acute and convalescent COVID-19 samples were obtained from the United States, Italy and Spain. Sample material is recorded as cDNA or gDNA derived from T cells, B-cell-depleted T cells, or PBMCs.

Per the original methods: Quantification of nucleated cells was approximated via reference gene primer amplification. Generated by immunoSEQ multiplex PCR, the TCRdb table keeps only in-frame clones and is missing some. The DNA was the basis for D and trimming; V, J and clone size are from that table. The table lists about 160,000 clones, around 77% of them singletons. Germline lookup yields CDR1 LNHDA and CDR2 SQIVND (reference sequence). The J segment lost 1 base and the V segment lost 5 bases, leaving 7 bases of the junction unmatched. This CDR3 has 15 residues. The chain recombines TRBV19 with TRBJ2-7; 8 positions match TRBD2. This clonotype was sampled from a man in his 70s with acute or convalescent COVID-19. The sample taken for sequencing was peripheral blood. This CDR3 reads CASSRTSQESYEQYF. The CDR3, as DNA: TGTGCCAGTAGTCGGACTAGCCAGGAGTCCTACGAGCAGTACTTC.